One and the same sample provided the 18 T cell receptor beta chains below, sequenced in a study of PD-1 blockade in mismatch repair-deficient tumors. TCRdb's copy holds only in-frame clones and misses some; the assay was immunoSEQ multiplex PCR. This sample has 120,000 or so clones, with around 83% found just once. Sequenced here: peripheral blood, sampled 44 weeks after starting pembrolizumab. All receptors derive from an adult with mismatch repair-deficient cancer.

The gene calls are TRBV9 and TRBJ2-5; D assignment may be TRBD1 or TRBD2 (6 bases each). CDR1 and CDR2 (germline): SGDLS, YYNGEE. The CDR3 length is 17 residues. V was trimmed by 0 bases and J by 1 base, leaving 16 bases between them. CDR3 sequence reads: CASSVAYGGDFQETQYF. DNA of the CDR3: TGTGCCAGCAGCGTAGCTTACGGGGGCGATTTCCAAGAGACCCAGTACTTC.

The chain uses TRBV5-8 and TRBJ2-1; weak D call: TRBD2 (6 bases). In germline, CDR1 is SGHTS, CDR2 YDEGEE. Between the trimmed V and J ends, which lost 2 bases and 2 bases, there was a span of 11 bases. This CDR3 is built from 15 residues. This CDR3 is CASSFRDSTYNEQFF. In DNA form, the CDR3 reads TGTGCCAGCAGCTTTAGGGACTCAACCTACAATGAGCAGTTCTTC.

The V and J genes are TRBV7-9 and TRBJ2-5, with 11 bases matching TRBD1. V shed 5 bases and J 5 bases; nucleotides not matched to a gene: 10. The CDR3 covers 16 residues. Germline V gene lookup returns CDR1 SEHNR and CDR2 FQNEAQ (reference sequence). The CDR3 loop reads CASSTRTGGFRETQYF. The DNA of the CDR3 is TGTGCCAGCAGCACCCGGACAGGGGGCTTTAGGGAGACCCAGTACTTC.

The chain is built from TRBV4-1 and TRBJ1-5; no definite D call. This CDR3 spans 13 amino acids. Trimming left V 5 bases short and J 5 bases short, with 10 bases between. Germline CDR1 reads MGHRA; CDR2 reads YSYEKL. CDR3 protein: CASSKGLDQPQHF. The CDR3 region has the DNA TGCGCCAGCAGCAAAGGATTGGATCAGCCCCAGCATTTT.

The gene calls are TRBV7-9 and TRBJ1-3, with 7 bases fitting TRBD1. V lost 1 base and J lost 0; bases outside the gene matches: 0. The V gene's germline CDR1 is SEHNR and CDR2 FQNEAQ (reference sequence). This CDR3 has 15 residues. The DNA for the CDR3 is TGTGCCAGCAGCTTAGGGACAGGCTCTGGAAACACCATATATTTT. Its translation: CASSLGTGSGNTIYF.

The sample holds one count of this clone. The J gene is TRBJ2-5, the V gene TRBV27; possible D gene TRBD1, 5 bases. The CDR3 contains 15 residues. Germline assignment: CDR1 MNHEY and CDR2 SMNVEV (reference sequence). Trimming left V 6 bases short and J 5 bases short, with 19 bases between. The DNA of the CDR3 is TGTGCCAGCAGCCCTGCCAAGGGGCTGGAGGAGACCCAGTACTTC. It specifies CASSPAKGLEETQYF.

This rearrangement joins TRBV5-6 to TRBJ2-2; either TRBD1 or TRBD2 may supply D (5 bases each). The CDR3 length is 16 residues. CDR1 SGHDT and CDR2 YYEEEE come from the germline V gene. Trimming pared 0 bases from V and 2 bases from J, leaving 11 bases between. This chain's CDR3 is CASSLDRTGNTGELFF. The CDR3 DNA is TGTGCCAGCAGCTTGGACAGGACGGGAAACACCGGGGAGCTGTTTTTT.

The V call is TRBV29-1, the J call TRBJ2-1; a possible D gene is TRBD1 (6 bases). The CDR3 totals 13 residues. Germline CDR1 reads SQVTM; CDR2 reads ANQGSEA. Trimming cost V 6 bases and J 5 bases, with 14 bases left between them. The CDR3 loop is CSVNADSHNEQFF. CDR3 DNA: TGCAGCGTGAACGCGGACAGCCACAATGAGCAGTTCTTC.

This clone was seen a single time. V gene TRBV18 combines with J gene TRBJ2-7; D may match TRBD1 or TRBD2 (5 bases each). This CDR3 has 16 residues. Looked up from germline, CDR1 is KGHSH and CDR2 is LQKENI. With 8 bases removed from V and 0 bases from J, the gap between germline ends came to 20 bases. The CDR3 loop reads CASKGNRDRSSYEQYF. DNA of the CDR3: TGTGCCAGCAAAGGCAACCGGGACCGGAGCTCCTACGAGCAGTACTTC.

The chain carries TRBV12-2 and TRBJ2-5; TRBD1, as called in the table, went unchecked against the DNA. TRBV12-2 is listed as a pseudogene. This CDR3 is 14 amino acids long. CDR3 DNA: TGTGCAAGTCGCTTAGGCACCAGGGATGAGACCCAGTACTTC. The encoded protein is CASRLGTRDETQYF.

The chain uses TRBV5-5 and TRBJ2-5; D uncertain. This CDR3 is built from 12 residues. Germline V gene data show CDR1 as SGHKS and CDR2 as YYEKEE (reference sequence). Trimming left V 4 bases short and J 2 bases short, with 6 bases between. The CDR3 sequence is CASSLIQETQYF. The CDR3 nucleotides read TGTGCCAGCAGCCTTATACAAGAGACCCAGTACTTC.

The gene calls are TRBV5-1 and TRBJ2-1, with TRBD2 matching over 10 bases. Germline V CDR1 and CDR2: SGHRS, YFSETQ. The CDR3 is made up of 18 amino acids. V lost 4 bases, J lost 4 bases, and 14 bases stayed unmatched. The CDR3 sequence: CASSPPWASGSGYNEQFF. The CDR3, as DNA: TGCGCCAGCAGCCCCCCGTGGGCTAGCGGGAGTGGTTACAATGAGCAGTTCTTC.

The gene calls are TRBV2 and TRBJ2-1; 8 bases fit TRBD2. The CDR3 is made up of 13 amino acids. With 8 bases clipped from V and 10 bases from J, the junction kept 10 bases outside the gene matches. CDR1 is SNHLY, CDR2 FYNNEI, per germline. CDR3 residues: CASFGTSSLEQFF. CDR3 DNA: TGTGCCAGCTTTGGGACTAGTTCTTTGGAGCAGTTCTTC.

This rearrangement joins TRBV29-1 to TRBJ2-5, with D maybe TRBD2 (6 bases). With 6 bases removed from V and 1 base from J, the gap between germline ends came to 12 bases. The CDR3 extends over 13 amino acids. CDR1 and CDR2 (germline): SQVTM, ANQGSEA. The CDR3 nucleotides read TGCAGCGTGAAATCCGGGGGCCAAGAGACCCAGTACTTC. It is translated as CSVKSGGQETQYF.

The chain combines TRBV2 with TRBJ2-1, with a weak D call TRBD1 (5 bases). Germline lookup yields CDR1 SNHLY and CDR2 FYNNEI. The CDR3 has 16 amino acids. Trimming left V 6 bases short and J 8 bases short, with 23 bases between. The CDR3 reads CASSRAQANIRDEQFF. The CDR3, as DNA: TGTGCCAGCAGCAGGGCTCAAGCAAATATTCGGGATGAGCAGTTCTTC. The complete variable domain, with remaining parts taken from reference TRBV2 and TRBJ2-1, reads EPEVTQTPSHQVTQMGQEVILRCVPISNHLYFYWYRQILGQKVEFLVSFYNNEISEKSEIFDDQFSVERPDGSNFTLKIRSTKLEDSAMYFCASSRAQANIRDEQFFGPGTRLTVL.

The chain uses TRBV7-6 and TRBJ2-7; 8 nucleotides match TRBD2. This CDR3 has 12 amino acids. Germline V lookup: CDR1 SGHVS, CDR2 FNYEAQ. Trimming cost V 5 bases and J 5 bases; bases outside gene matches: 2. The CDR3 DNA is TGTGCCAGCAGCGCGGGAGGAGACGAGCAGTACTTC. Translated, it gives CASSAGGDEQYF.

This rearrangement joins TRBV6-1 to TRBJ2-5; TRBD2 might be the D (6 bases). Germline CDR1 and CDR2: MNHNS and SASEGT. V was shortened by 7 bases and J by 4 bases, with 10 bases between the two germline ends. The CDR3 sequence is 12 residues long. DNA for the CDR3: TGTGCCAGCAAGGAGGGCCGAGAGACCCAGTACTTC. As protein: CASKEGRETQYF.

This chain uses TRBV28 with TRBJ1-4; TRBD1 matches 8 bases. The CDR3 runs to 15 residues. V lost 7 bases and J lost 5; bases outside the gene matches: 9. The germline gives CDR1 MDHEN, CDR2 SYDVKM. The CDR3 DNA is TGTGCCAGCAAAGGGGAAACAGGGGGGAATGAAAAACTGTTTTTT. It codes for CASKGETGGNEKLFF.